The subject of this entry is one T cell receptor (beta chain). Its antigen is undetermined. This specimen belongs to a study of CD8+ T cells in alopecia areata. Study-level results: While tofacitinib was given, many expanded lesional clones persisted in scalp and blood. Only a single nonresponder existed, so baseline CD8+ expansion links stay unclear.

Sequencing used cDNA as its template, made by extracting RNA and reverse transcribing it. The table came from immunoSEQ multiplex PCR; TCRdb's copy has only in-frame clones and leaves some out. This table holds about 140,000 clones, roughly 86% found once. With V trimmed by 4 bases and J by 7 bases, 9 bases remained unmatched. Germline lookup yields CDR1 SNHLY and CDR2 FYNNEI. The CDR3 is made up of 15 amino acids. Treatment here: oral pan-JAK inhibitor, 5-10 mg twice daily. Sorting separated CD4+ and CD8+ T cells out of PBMCs. This TCR was sampled from a human donor with alopecia areata. The rearrangement joins TRBV2 to TRBJ2-1, with TRBD2 identical over 8 bases. The sequenced sample was CD8+ T cells sorted from blood, obtained at week 4, from a patient treated with tofacitinib. This CDR3 reads CASSGTGGPRNEQFF. DNA of the CDR3: TGTGCCAGCAGTGGAACGGGAGGGCCACGGAATGAGCAGTTCTTC.